The T cell receptor (beta chain) described here comes from a study of T cell responses to AZD1222 COVID-19 vaccine. Study-level results: Repertoire sampling happened only post peak T cell response. The donor group comprised mostly white British people and more females; the analysis possibly underestimated clonal diversity. With two AZD1222 doses given, Spike-specific TCR breadth and depth both rose.

The data were produced by immunoSEQ multiplex PCR, yet TCRdb's version contains in-frame clones alone and is incomplete. In the table there are 140,000 or so clones, more than 75% of which are singletons. Some second doses came at about 4 weeks and others at about 12 weeks; these were pooled. Notes on this clone: Antigen specificity is unknown.

The clonotype was recovered from an adult who received the AZD1222 COVID-19 vaccine. This specimen was peripheral blood, taken 28 days after the second AZD1222 dose.

The CDR3 spells CASRVGGQNTEAFF. The CDR3 bases are TGTGCCAGCAGGGTAGGGGGTCAAAACACTGAAGCTTTCTTT. V gene TRBV5-4 combines with J gene TRBJ1-1, with D possibly being TRBD1 (6 bases). The germline CDR1 and CDR2 sequences are SGHNT and YYREEE (reference sequence). V shed 5 bases and J shed 2 bases, with 13 bases lying between them. This CDR3 spans 14 amino acids.